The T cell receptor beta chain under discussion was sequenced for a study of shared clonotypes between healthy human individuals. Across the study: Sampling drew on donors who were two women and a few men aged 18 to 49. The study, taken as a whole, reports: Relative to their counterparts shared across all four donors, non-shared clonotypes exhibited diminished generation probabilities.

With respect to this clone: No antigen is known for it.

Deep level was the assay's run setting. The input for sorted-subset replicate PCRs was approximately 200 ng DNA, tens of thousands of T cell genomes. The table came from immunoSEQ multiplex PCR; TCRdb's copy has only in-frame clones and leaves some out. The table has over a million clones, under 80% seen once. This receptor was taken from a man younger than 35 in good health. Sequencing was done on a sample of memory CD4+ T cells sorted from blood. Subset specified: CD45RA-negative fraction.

This CDR3 reads CASKVSGTQYF. In DNA, the CDR3 is TGTGCCAGCAAAGTCTCGGGAACTCAGTACTTC. J is TRBJ2-5 and V is TRBV2; TRBD2 is a possible D gene (5 bases). Trimming took 7 bases from V and 11 from J, leaving 14 bases between them. Germline assignment: CDR1 SNHLY and CDR2 FYNNEI. This CDR3 has 11 residues.